This T cell receptor (beta chain) was sequenced in a study of graft-versus-host responses after intestinal transplantation. The wider study: The study gave all recipients anti-thymocyte globulin induction, then tacrolimus and steroids for 2 to 3 years.

In regard to this clone: Its target is not known.

Germline CDR1 SGHRS, CDR2 YFSETQ. V lost 5 bases and J lost 4, with 11 bases in between. The CDR3 contains 13 residues. Method: immunoSEQ multiplex PCR; TCRdb's copy keeps in-frame clones and lacks some. There are approximately 90,000 clones in the sample; about 88% occur only once, and approximately 0.28% lies in the top ten. The receptor's source is a human donor who was the organ donor for an intestinal transplant. The sample was unstimulated CD4+ T cells sorted from spleen or lymph node cells, taken before transplant. This chain joins TRBV5-1 and TRBJ2-3; tentatively, D is TRBD2 (5 bases). The CDR3 coding sequence is TGCGCCAGCAGGCGGAGGATCTCAGATACGCAGTATTTT. Amino acid sequence: CASRRRISDTQYF.